What follows are 25 T cell receptor beta chains derived from one specimen sequenced in a study of T cells after posttransplantation cyclophosphamide. This table comes from immunoSEQ multiplex PCR, and its TCRdb copy is limited to in-frame clones, with some not included. The sample yields tens of thousands of clones, around nine tenths seen once. What was sequenced was PBMCs. These receptors all come from a woman aged 45-65 years in good health and a related stem cell transplant donor.

The V and J genes are TRBV5-4 and TRBJ2-7, with D possibly being TRBD1 (7 bases). Germline loops: CDR1 SGHNT, CDR2 YYREEE (reference sequence). The V and J ends lost 4 bases and 0 bases respectively, with 14 bases between them. The CDR3 sequence is 15 residues long. Here the CDR3 DNA reads TGTGCCAGCAGCGCGGGACAGACTCACTCCTACGAGCAGTACTTC. It translates to CASSAGQTHSYEQYF.

This chain connects TRBV9 to TRBJ2-7; 10 positions match TRBD1. Germline values: CDR1 SGDLS, CDR2 YYNGEE. CDR3 length: 15 residues. J gave up 4 bases and V 4 bases, and 8 bases lay outside the gene matches. The CDR3 DNA is TGTGCCAGCAGCCTCCAGGGACAGGGGCCGTACGAGCAGTACTTC. Residues: CASSLQGQGPYEQYF.

This chain uses TRBV5-1 with TRBJ1-1; D may be TRBD1 (5 bases). The CDR3 extends over 17 amino acids. V was clipped by 0 bases and J by 1 base, with 16 bases between them. Germline lookup yields CDR1 SGHRS and CDR2 YFSETQ. CDR3 nucleotides: TGCGCCAGCAGCTTGGGACCCCGGGGGGAGAGGAACACTGAAGCTTTCTTT. It translates to CASSLGPRGERNTEAFF.

The rearrangement joins TRBV5-1 to TRBJ1-3; 8 bases line up with TRBD1. The CDR3 totals 18 residues. Germline CDR1 is SGHRS and CDR2 is YFSETQ. V shed 0 bases and J 0 bases; nucleotides not matched to a gene: 8. The CDR3 sequence: CASSLVPGQAFSGNTIYF. The DNA for the CDR3 is TGCGCCAGCAGCTTGGTGCCGGGACAGGCTTTCTCTGGAAACACCATATATTTT. The full variable domain, completed using reference TRBV5-1 and TRBJ1-3, is KAGVTQTPRYLIKTRGQQVTLSCSPISGHRSVSWYQQTPGQGLQFLFEYFSETQRNKGNFPGRFSGRQFSNSRSEMNVSTLELGDSALYLCASSLVPGQAFSGNTIYFGEGSWLTVV.

This clone was recorded only once. The V gene is TRBV19, the J gene TRBJ2-4; 13 bases map to TRBD2. With 0 bases clipped from V and 0 bases from J, the junction kept 5 bases outside the gene matches. Germline loops: CDR1 LNHDA, CDR2 SQIVND (reference sequence). CDR3 length equals 19 residues. This CDR3 is CASSIEVGTSGIAKNIQYF. The CDR3 coding sequence is TGTGCCAGTAGTATAGAGGTGGGGACTAGCGGGATAGCCAAAAACATTCAGTACTTC.

The chain joins TRBV30 to TRBJ1-1, with 7 bases matching TRBD1. The V segment lost 3 bases and the J segment 6 bases; nucleotides outside the gene matches: 7. Germline CDR1 GTSNPN, CDR2 SVGIG (reference sequence). The CDR3 loop spans 13 amino acids. The CDR3 here is CAWRGQAASEAFF. Here the CDR3 DNA reads TGTGCCTGGAGAGGACAGGCGGCCTCTGAAGCTTTCTTT.

The chain couples TRBV28 to TRBJ2-5, with D perhaps TRBD1 (6 bases). With the DNA end fitting TRBJ2-7 better, the J assignment may be wrong. Germline lookup yields CDR1 MDHEN and CDR2 SYDVKM. This CDR3 has 15 amino acids. DNA of the CDR3: TGTGCCAGCAGTTTATTTGGTGACCCAGGGGACGAGCAGTACTTC. Protein: CASSLFGDPGDEQYF.

The chain employs TRBV5-1 and TRBJ2-6, with D unclear. V lost 4 bases and J lost 3, with 14 bases in between. CDR1 is SGHRS, CDR2 YFSETQ, per germline. The CDR3 consists of 16 residues. CDR3 amino acids: CASSAEVAVGANVLTF. The CDR3 nucleotides read TGCGCCAGCAGCGCGGAAGTCGCTGTTGGGGCCAACGTCCTGACTTTC.

J is TRBJ1-1 and V is TRBV25-1, with D tentatively TRBD1 (6 bases). Germline values: CDR1 MGHDK, CDR2 SYGVNS. V lost 7 bases and J 1 base, leaving 16 bases between the germline ends. This CDR3 contains 15 residues. CDR3 region: CASTSTGIRNTEAFF. In nucleotides, the CDR3 is TGTGCCAGCACCTCAACAGGGATCAGGAACACTGAAGCTTTCTTT.

V usage is TRBV15 and J usage is TRBJ1-1, with 10 bases matching TRBD1. CDR1 and CDR2 (germline): LNHNV, YYDKDF (reference sequence). Trimming took 7 bases from V and 5 from J; bases not matched to a gene: 7. The CDR3 sequence is 14 residues long. CDR3 residues: CATNDRGLETEAFF. As DNA, the CDR3 is TGTGCCACCAACGACAGGGGGCTGGAGACTGAAGCTTTCTTT.

This clone was picked up a small number of times. DNA of the CDR3: TGTGCCAGCAGTTTAGTCGAGCTAGAGGATTCACCCCTCCACTTT. Translation: CASSLVELEDSPLHF. The chain couples TRBV28 to TRBJ1-6; D uncertain. In germline, CDR1 is MDHEN, CDR2 SYDVKM. This CDR3 is 15 amino acids long. The ends were cut back, 2 bases at V and 8 bases at J, with 13 bases in the middle.

This chain links TRBV11-2 with TRBJ2-5; 7 bases agree with TRBD1. The CDR3 sequence is 14 residues long. Germline values: CDR1 SGHAT, CDR2 FQNNGV. V lost 4 bases to trimming and J lost 2 bases; unmatched junction nucleotides: 4. CDR3 sequence (DNA): TGTGCCAGCAGCTCCCGGACAGGACAAGAGACCCAGTACTTC. Translated, it gives CASSSRTGQETQYF. The entire variable domain, with the rest obtained from reference TRBV11-2 and TRBJ2-5, is as follows: EAGVAQSPRYKIIEKRQSVAFWCNPISGHATLYWYQQILGQGPKLLIQFQNNGVVDDSQLPKDRFSAERLKGVDSTLKIQPAKLEDSAVYLCASSSRTGQETQYFGPGTRLLVL.

This clone was counted once. The rearrangement joins TRBV13 to TRBJ2-3; TRBD1 matches 7 bases. J was trimmed by 2 bases and V by 0 bases; bases with no gene match: 11. Looked up from germline, CDR1 is PRHDT and CDR2 is FYEKMQ (reference sequence). There are 18 residues in the CDR3. The CDR3, as DNA: TGTGCCAGCAGCTTAGGGTTCCTATCGGGACAGCTCACAGATACGCAGTATTTT. It is translated as CASSLGFLSGQLTDTQYF.

The rearrangement links TRBV29-1 to TRBJ2-7, with 7 bases identical to TRBD1. Germline values: CDR1 SQVTM, CDR2 ANQGSEA. V trimming: 4 bases; J trimming: 4 bases; junction bases outside the gene matches: 7. The CDR3 contains 13 residues. The chain's CDR3 is CSVGGGLTYEQYF. The CDR3 nucleotides read TGCAGCGTTGGAGGGGGCCTTACTTACGAGCAGTACTTC.

The chain employs TRBV5-1 and TRBJ2-7, with 7 bases matching TRBD1. The CDR3 length is 15 residues. CDR1 and CDR2 from the germline V gene are SGHRS and YFSETQ. Losses at the gene ends were 0 bases for V and 6 bases for J; bases not matched to a gene: 9. CDR3 nucleotide sequence: TGCGCCAGCAGCTTGGGGGACAGTACAGCGGTCGAGCAGTACTTC. As protein: CASSLGDSTAVEQYF. Supplemented by reference TRBV5-1 and TRBJ2-7, the full variable domain reads KAGVTQTPRYLIKTRGQQVTLSCSPISGHRSVSWYQQTPGQGLQFLFEYFSETQRNKGNFPGRFSGRQFSNSRSEMNVSTLELGDSALYLCASSLGDSTAVEQYFGPGTRLTVT.

The genes are TRBV19 and TRBJ2-3; maybe TRBD2 (6 bases). Trimming removed 0 bases at V and 2 bases at J, with 12 bases between. The CDR3 covers 16 residues. Germline V gene sequence: CDR1 LNHDA, CDR2 SQIVND (reference sequence). In DNA, the CDR3 is TGTGCCAGTAGTATAGATCAGGTAGCGGTCACAGATACGCAGTATTTT. This sequence encodes CASSIDQVAVTDTQYF.

The chain links TRBV19 to TRBJ2-7; the match to TRBD2 covers 11 bases. Germline V CDR1 and CDR2: LNHDA, SQIVND (reference sequence). CDR3 length: 15 amino acids. V shed 1 base, J shed 6 bases, and the junction held 5 bases outside the gene matches. CDR3 amino acids: CASSIGELAGAEQYF. The CDR3 DNA follows: TGTGCCAGTAGTATAGGGGAACTAGCGGGAGCCGAGCAGTACTTC.

The J gene is TRBJ2-7, the V gene TRBV27; 12 bases match TRBD1. Germline CDR1 and CDR2: MNHEY and SMNVEV (reference sequence). V lost 4 bases to trimming and J lost 5 bases; unmatched junction nucleotides: 3. The CDR3 contains 14 residues. The DNA of the CDR3 is TGTGCCAGCAGTTATGGGACAGGGGGCCACGAGCAGTACTTC. It translates to CASSYGTGGHEQYF.

This clone was observed a handful of times. The gene calls are TRBV6-1 and TRBJ2-7, with TRBD1 matching 10 bases. The germline V gene encodes CDR1 MNHNS and CDR2 SASEGT. J lost 3 bases, V lost 6 bases, and 8 bases had no gene match. The CDR3 length is 15 residues. The CDR3: CASSFGQGEFYEQYF. CDR3 DNA: TGTGCCAGCAGCTTTGGACAGGGGGAGTTCTACGAGCAGTACTTC.

This clone was recorded once. This chain joins TRBV9 and TRBJ2-5; TRBD1 aligns across 10 bases. V lost 0 bases, J lost 4 bases, and 9 bases stayed unmatched. Per the germline V gene, CDR1 is SGDLS and CDR2 is YYNGEE. CDR3 size: 17 residues. This chain's CDR3 is CASSVGGGTGVRETQYF. DNA of the CDR3: TGTGCCAGCAGCGTAGGGGGGGGGACAGGGGTACGAGAGACCCAGTACTTC.

The gene calls are TRBV7-2 and TRBJ1-5; the D gene is possibly TRBD1 (6 bases). Trimming took 5 bases from V and 6 from J, leaving 17 bases between them. The CDR3 is 15 amino acids. Per the germline V gene, CDR1 is SGHTA and CDR2 is FQGNSA. The CDR3 DNA sequence: TGTGCCAGCAGCCCCGCCCCAGGGGAAAGTCAGCCCCAGCATTTT. This gives the protein CASSPAPGESQPQHF.

The chain has TRBV7-7 and TRBJ1-1; perhaps TRBD1 as D (5 bases). The CDR3 contains 13 residues. Trimming left V 10 bases short and J 0 bases short, with 12 bases between. The germline V gene has CDR1 SSHAT and CDR2 FNYEAQ (reference sequence). The CDR3 nucleotides read TGTGCCACAGGGAGGGATTTGAACACTGAAGCTTTCTTT. Encoded protein: CATGRDLNTEAFF.

The rearrangement uses TRBV18 and TRBJ2-1; D is undetermined. Germline CDR1 reads KGHSH; CDR2 reads LQKENI. The CDR3 is 13 residues long. The V and J ends lost 2 bases and 7 bases respectively, with 9 bases between them. The CDR3 is CASSPSGGNEQFF. For the CDR3, the DNA is TGTGCCAGCTCACCATCGGGTGGGAATGAGCAGTTCTTC.

The V call is TRBV7-2, the J call TRBJ2-2, with TRBD1 matching 8 bases. Germline lookup yields CDR1 SGHTA and CDR2 FQGNSA. The CDR3 has 17 amino acids. V was clipped by 3 bases and J by 3 bases; unmatched bases: 9. As DNA, the CDR3 is TGTGCCAGCAGCTTGGACAGGGTTTCGCGGTACACCGGGGAGCTGTTTTTT. Translation gives CASSLDRVSRYTGELFF.

This clone came up once. The V call is TRBV6-4, the J call TRBJ2-1; D possibly corresponds to TRBD2 (5 bases). The CDR3 extends over 15 amino acids. Germline assignment: CDR1 MRHNA and CDR2 SNTAGT. V shed 4 bases and J shed 6 bases, with 16 bases lying between them. The CDR3 DNA reads TGTGCCAGCAGTGCTTCGGAGAGCGGCCTCAATGAGCAGTTCTTC. Translated: CASSASESGLNEQFF.